Below, one T cell receptor (beta chain) is given with its context. The antigen remains undetermined. The source of the sample is a study of T-cell memory formation after mild COVID-19. The wider study: Largely donor-specific TCR clusters were found. Study-level points and caveats: Within pre-infection memory, some responding clones were found, suggesting cross-reactive memory joined. Contracting CD4+ clones lay largely in CM and EM, with CD8+ ones residing in EMRA.

5'RACE primed from the constant segment yielded TCR alpha and TCR beta cDNA libraries bearing sample barcodes and UMIs. TCRdb reprocessed the 5' RACE reads via MiXCR and lists one record per CDR3 protein. The sample contains hundreds of thousands of distinct CDR3 sequences, around 27% of which appear only once. Trimming stripped 6 bases from V and 4 bases from J, with 15 bases between. Germline V lookup: CDR1 MNHEY, CDR2 SVGAGI. The CDR3 is made up of 14 amino acids. The specimen was PBMCs or a T cell subset sorted from them (not recorded which). This TCR was recovered from an adult woman who had mild COVID-19 (a few samples of this study predate the infection). Cell type and time point are not known. This chain uses TRBV6-5 with TRBJ1-2; TRBD1 might be the D (5 bases). The CDR3 bases are TGTGCCAGCAGCCAGTACAGGAGCTTCTATGGCTACACCTTC. It is translated as CASSQYRSFYGYTF.